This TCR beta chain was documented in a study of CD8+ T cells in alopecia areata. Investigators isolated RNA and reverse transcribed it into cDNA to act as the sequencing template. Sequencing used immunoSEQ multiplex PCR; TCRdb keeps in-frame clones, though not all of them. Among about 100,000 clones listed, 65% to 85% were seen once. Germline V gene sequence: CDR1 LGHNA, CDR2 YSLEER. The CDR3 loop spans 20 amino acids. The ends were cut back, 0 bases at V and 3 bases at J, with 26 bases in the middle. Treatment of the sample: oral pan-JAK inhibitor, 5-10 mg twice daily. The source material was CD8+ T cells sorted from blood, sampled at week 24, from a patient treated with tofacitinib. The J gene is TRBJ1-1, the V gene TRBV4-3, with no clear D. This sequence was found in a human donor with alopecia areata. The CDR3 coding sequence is TGCGCCAGCAGCCAAGATCAGCCCGGGCTTTTAGTCGGGGTAGACACTGAAGCTTTCTTT. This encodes CASSQDQPGLLVGVDTEAFF.